This is a list of T cell receptor beta chains from one sample in a study of T cell responses to AZD1222 COVID-19 vaccine. The protocol was immunoSEQ multiplex PCR, while the TCRdb copy is restricted to in-frame clones and leaves out a portion. The profile shows 150,000 to 200,000 clones, around 92% of them singletons. The source was peripheral blood, collected on day 0 of AZD1222 vaccination. These receptors came from an adult in good health. CDR3s include the opening cysteine and the closing phenylalanine or tryptophan. D genes are given only for firm matches. Only some rows state a clone size, as once, few, many or a class for expanded clones.

. | TRBJ2-2 | . | TRBV6-1 | TGTGCCAGCAGTGATGTGCCCGCAACCAACACCGGGGAGCTGTTTTTT | CASSDVPATNTGELFF
. | TRBJ2-5 | many | TRBV6-2/TRBV6-3 | TGTGCCAGCAGTGAGATCAGGGGCCAAGAGACCCAGTACTTC | CASSEIRGQETQYF
. | TRBJ2-1 | . | TRBV24-1 | TGTGCCACCAGTGATTTGGACAGTCCTTTGGCCAATGAGCAGTTCTTC | CATSDLDSPLANEQFF
. | TRBJ1-5 | . | TRBV28 | TGTGCCAGCACCAGCCTGACAGGAGTCCAGCCCCAGCATTTT | CASTSLTGVQPQHF
. | TRBJ1-3 | . | TRBV19 | TGTGCCAGTAGTACCGCGGGGCCCGTGAGGGACGGAAACACCATATATTTT | CASSTAGPVRDGNTIYF
. | TRBJ1-2 | . | TRBV4-2 | TGTGCCAGCAGCTCCCAAGCCATCTATGGCTACACCTTC | CASSSQAIYGYTF
. | TRBJ1-6 | once | TRBV6-1 | TGTGCCAGCAGTGAAGTCCCGGCTGCTTATCTCCACTTT | CASSEVPAAYLHF
. | TRBJ2-2 | . | TRBV11-2 | TGTGCCAGCAGCCTGGGCCAGAACACCGGGGAGCTGTTTTTT | CASSLGQNTGELFF
TRBD1 | TRBJ1-6 | . | TRBV9 | TGTGCCAGCAGCGAGACGGACAGGGTAGGCTCACCCCTCCACTTT | CASSETDRVGSPLHF
. | TRBJ2-7 | . | TRBV27 | TGTGCCAGCAGATGGGGGTACGAGCAGTACTTC | CASRWGYEQYF
. | TRBJ1-2 | . | TRBV6-5 | TGTGCCAGCACCTCAAGCAGGGTAGGTCTCGATGGCTACACCTTC | CASTSSRVGLDGYTF